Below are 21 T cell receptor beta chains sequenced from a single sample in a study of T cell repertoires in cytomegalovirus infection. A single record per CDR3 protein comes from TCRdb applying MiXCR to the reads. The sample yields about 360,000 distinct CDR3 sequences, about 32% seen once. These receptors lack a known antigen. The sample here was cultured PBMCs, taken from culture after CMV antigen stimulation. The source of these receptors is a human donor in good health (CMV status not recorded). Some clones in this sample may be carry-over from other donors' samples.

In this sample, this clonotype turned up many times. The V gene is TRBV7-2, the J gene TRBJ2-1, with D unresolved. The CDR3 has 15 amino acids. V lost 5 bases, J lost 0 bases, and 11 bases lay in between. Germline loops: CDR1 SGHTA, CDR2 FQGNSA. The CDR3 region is CASSADTNSYNEQFF. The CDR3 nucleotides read TGTGCCAGCAGCGCGGATACTAACTCCTACAATGAGCAGTTCTTC.

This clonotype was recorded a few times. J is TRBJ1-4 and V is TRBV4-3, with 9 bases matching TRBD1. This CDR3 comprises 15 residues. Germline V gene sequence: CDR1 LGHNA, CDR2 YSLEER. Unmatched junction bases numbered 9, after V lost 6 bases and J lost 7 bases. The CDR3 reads CASSPSWTGAEKLFF. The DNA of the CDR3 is TGCGCCAGCAGTCCAAGCTGGACAGGGGCTGAAAAACTGTTTTTT.

CDR3 region: CSASKDATNEKLFF. The CDR3 bases are TGCAGTGCTAGCAAAGATGCAACTAATGAAAAACTGTTTTTT. V is TRBV20-1 and J is TRBJ1-4; unclear D gene. Germline-derived CDR1 and CDR2 are DFQATT and SNEGSKA (reference sequence). The V end lost 3 bases, the J end lost 0 bases, and 8 bases lay between the germline ends. CDR3 length: 14 amino acids.

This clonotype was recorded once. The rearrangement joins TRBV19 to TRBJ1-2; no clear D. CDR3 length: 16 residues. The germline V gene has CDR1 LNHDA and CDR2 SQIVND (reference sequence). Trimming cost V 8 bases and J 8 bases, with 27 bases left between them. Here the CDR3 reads CASRIYPDGSLGGYTF. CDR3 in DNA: TGTGCCAGTCGAATCTATCCTGACGGATCCTTGGGAGGCTACACCTTC.

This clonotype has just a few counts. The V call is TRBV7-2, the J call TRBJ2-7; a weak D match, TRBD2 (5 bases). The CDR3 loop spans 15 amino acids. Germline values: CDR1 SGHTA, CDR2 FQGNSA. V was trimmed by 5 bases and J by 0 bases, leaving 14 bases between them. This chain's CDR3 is CASSAVGSSSYEQYF. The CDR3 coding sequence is TGTGCCAGCAGCGCCGTGGGGAGTAGCTCCTACGAGCAGTACTTC.

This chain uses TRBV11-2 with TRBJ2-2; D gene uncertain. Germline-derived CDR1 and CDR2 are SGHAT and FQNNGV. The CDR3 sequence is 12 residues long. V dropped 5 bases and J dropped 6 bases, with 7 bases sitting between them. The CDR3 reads CASSRSAGELFF. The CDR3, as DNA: TGTGCCAGCAGCCGAAGTGCCGGGGAGCTGTTTTTT. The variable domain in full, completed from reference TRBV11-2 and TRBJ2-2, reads EAGVAQSPRYKIIEKRQSVAFWCNPISGHATLYWYQQILGQGPKLLIQFQNNGVVDDSQLPKDRFSAERLKGVDSTLKIQPAKLEDSAVYLCASSRSAGELFFGEGSRLTVL.

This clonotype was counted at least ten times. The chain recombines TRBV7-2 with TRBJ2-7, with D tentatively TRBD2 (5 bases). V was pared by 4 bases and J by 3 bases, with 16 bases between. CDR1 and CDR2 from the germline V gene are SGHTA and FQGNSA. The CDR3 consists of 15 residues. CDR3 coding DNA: TGTGCCAGCAGCTCCATCGGGAATAAGGTCTACGAGCAGTACTTC. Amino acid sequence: CASSSIGNKVYEQYF.

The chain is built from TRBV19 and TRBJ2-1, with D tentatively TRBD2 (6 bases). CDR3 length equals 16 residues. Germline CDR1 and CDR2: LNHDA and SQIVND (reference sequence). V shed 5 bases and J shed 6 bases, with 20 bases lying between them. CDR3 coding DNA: TGTGCCAGTAGTCCCACCCGCGCGGGGACTTTCAATGAGCAGTTCTTC. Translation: CASSPTRAGTFNEQFF.

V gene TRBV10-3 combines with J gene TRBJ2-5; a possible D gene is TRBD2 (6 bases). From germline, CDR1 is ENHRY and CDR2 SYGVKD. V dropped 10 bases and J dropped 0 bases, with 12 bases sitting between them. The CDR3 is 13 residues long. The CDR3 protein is CATSGDYQETQYF. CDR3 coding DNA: TGTGCCACGTCGGGAGACTACCAAGAGACCCAGTACTTC.

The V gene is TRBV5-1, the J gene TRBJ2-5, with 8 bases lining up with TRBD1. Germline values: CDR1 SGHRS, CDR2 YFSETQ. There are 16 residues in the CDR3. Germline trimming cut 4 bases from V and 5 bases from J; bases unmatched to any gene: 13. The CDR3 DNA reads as TGCGCCAGCAGCCTAGGACAGGGAGGACGCCTGGAGACCCAGTACTTC. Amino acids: CASSLGQGGRLETQYF.

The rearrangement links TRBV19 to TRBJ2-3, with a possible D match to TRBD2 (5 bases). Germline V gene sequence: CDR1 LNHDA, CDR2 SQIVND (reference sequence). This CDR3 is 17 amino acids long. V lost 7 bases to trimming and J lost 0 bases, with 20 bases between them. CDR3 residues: CASTPEVGFVSTDTQYF. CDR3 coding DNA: TGTGCCAGTACCCCGGAGGTGGGGTTCGTTAGCACAGATACGCAGTATTTT.

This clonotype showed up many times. The CDR3 loop is CASSPGQRNEKLFF. CDR3 coding DNA: TGTGCCAGCAGCCCGGGACAGCGAAATGAAAAACTGTTTTTT. The rearrangement links TRBV7-2 to TRBJ1-4; 7 nucleotides match TRBD1. J was trimmed by 5 bases and V by 5 bases; bases with no gene match: 5. Germline V gene data show CDR1 as SGHTA and CDR2 as FQGNSA. This CDR3 is 14 amino acids long.

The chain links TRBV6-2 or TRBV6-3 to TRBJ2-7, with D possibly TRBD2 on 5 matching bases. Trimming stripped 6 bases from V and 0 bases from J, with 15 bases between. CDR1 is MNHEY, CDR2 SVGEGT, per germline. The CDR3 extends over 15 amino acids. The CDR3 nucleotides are TGTGCCAGCAGACCCCACGGGGTTAGCTCCTACGAGCAGTACGTC. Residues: CASRPHGVSSYEQYV.

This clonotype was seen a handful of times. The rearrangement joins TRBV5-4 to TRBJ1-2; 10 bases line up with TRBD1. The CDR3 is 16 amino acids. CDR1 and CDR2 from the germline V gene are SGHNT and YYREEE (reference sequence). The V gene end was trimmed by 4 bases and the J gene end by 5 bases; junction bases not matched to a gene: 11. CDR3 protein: CASSPGGTGAGYGYTF. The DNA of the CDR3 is TGTGCCAGCAGCCCGGGTGGGACAGGGGCAGGGTATGGCTACACCTTC.

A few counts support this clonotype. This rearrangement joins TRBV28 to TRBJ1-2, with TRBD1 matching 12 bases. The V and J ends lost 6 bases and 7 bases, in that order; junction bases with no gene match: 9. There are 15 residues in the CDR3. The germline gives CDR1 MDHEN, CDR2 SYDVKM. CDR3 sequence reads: CASRMTGTGGGGYTF. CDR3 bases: TGTGCCAGCAGGATGACCGGGACAGGGGGCGGTGGCTACACCTTC.

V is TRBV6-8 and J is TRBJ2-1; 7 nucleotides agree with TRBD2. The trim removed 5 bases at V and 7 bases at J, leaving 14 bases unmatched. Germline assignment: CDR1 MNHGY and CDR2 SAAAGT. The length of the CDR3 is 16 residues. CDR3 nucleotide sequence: TGTGCCAGCAGTGGGCTTCCTAGCGGACTGGGGAATGAGCAGTTCTTC. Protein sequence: CASSGLPSGLGNEQFF.

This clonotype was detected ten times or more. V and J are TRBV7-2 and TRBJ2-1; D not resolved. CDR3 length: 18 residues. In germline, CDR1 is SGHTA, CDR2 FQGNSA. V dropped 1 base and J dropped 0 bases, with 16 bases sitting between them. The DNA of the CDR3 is TGTGCCAGCAGCTTAGGCCCCCTACGGCCCCTCTCCTACAATGAGCAGTTCTTC. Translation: CASSLGPLRPLSYNEQFF.

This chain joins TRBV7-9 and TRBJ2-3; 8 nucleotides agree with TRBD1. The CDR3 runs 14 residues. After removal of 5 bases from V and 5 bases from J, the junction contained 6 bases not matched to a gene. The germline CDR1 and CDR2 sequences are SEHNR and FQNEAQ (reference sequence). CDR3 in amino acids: CASSTGQGVDTQYF. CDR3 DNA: TGTGCCAGCAGCACCGGACAGGGTGTAGATACGCAGTATTTT.

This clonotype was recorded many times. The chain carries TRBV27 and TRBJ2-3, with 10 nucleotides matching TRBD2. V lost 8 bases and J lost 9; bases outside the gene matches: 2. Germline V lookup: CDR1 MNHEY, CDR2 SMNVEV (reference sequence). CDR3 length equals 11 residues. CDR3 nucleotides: TGTGCCAGCGCGACTAGCGGGACGCAGTATTTT. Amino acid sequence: CASATSGTQYF.

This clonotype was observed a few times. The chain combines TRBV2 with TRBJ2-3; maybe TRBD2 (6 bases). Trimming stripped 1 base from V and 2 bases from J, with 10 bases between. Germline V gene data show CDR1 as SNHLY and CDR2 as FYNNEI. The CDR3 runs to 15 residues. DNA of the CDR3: TGTGCCAGCAGTGAAGGGACTACAGACACAGATACGCAGTATTTT. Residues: CASSEGTTDTDTQYF.

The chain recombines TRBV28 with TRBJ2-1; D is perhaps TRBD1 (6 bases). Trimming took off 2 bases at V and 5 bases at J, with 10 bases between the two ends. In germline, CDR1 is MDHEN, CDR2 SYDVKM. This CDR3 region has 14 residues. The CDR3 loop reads CASSLMDRNNEQFF. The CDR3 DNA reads TGTGCCAGCAGTTTAATGGACAGAAACAATGAGCAGTTCTTC. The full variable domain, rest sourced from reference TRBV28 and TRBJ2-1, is DVKVTQSSRYLVKRTGEKVFLECVQDMDHENMFWYRQDPGLGLRLIYFSYDVKMKEKGDIPEGYSVSREKKERFSLILESASTNQTSMYLCASSLMDRNNEQFFGPGTRLTVL.